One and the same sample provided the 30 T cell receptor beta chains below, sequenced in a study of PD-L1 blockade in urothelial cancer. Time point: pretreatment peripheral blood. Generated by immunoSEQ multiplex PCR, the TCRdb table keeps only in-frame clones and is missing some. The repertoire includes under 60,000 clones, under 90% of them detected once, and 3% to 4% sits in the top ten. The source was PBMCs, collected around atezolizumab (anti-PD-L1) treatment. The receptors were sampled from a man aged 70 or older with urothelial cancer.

The CDR3 coding sequence is TGTGCCAGCAGCCCGCAGGCATCGAACACCGGGGAGCTGTTTTTT. Translation gives CASSPQASNTGELFF. This chain connects TRBV7-3 to TRBJ2-2; D call uncertain. This CDR3 is 15 amino acids long. The germline CDR1 and CDR2 sequences are SGHTA and FQGTGA. V was clipped by 5 bases and J by 0 bases, with 10 bases between them. Full variable domain (outside the CDR3, taken from reference TRBV7-3 and TRBJ2-2): GAGVSQTPSNKVTEKGKYVELRCDPISGHTALYWYRQSLGQGPEFLIYFQGTGAADDSGLPNDRFFAVRPEGSVSTLKIQRTERGDSAVYLCASSPQASNTGELFFGEGSRLTVL.

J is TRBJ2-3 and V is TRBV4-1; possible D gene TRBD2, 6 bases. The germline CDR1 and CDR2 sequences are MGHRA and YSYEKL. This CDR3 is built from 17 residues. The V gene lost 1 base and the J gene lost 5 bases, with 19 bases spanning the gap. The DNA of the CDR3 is TGCGCCAGCAGCCAAGGGGGAGGTGGAGGGTCGGGAGATACGCAGTATTTT. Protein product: CASSQGGGGGSGDTQYF.

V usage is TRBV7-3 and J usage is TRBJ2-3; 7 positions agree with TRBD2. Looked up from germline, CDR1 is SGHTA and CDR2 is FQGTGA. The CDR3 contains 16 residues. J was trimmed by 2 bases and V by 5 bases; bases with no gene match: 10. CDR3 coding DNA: TGTGCCAGCAGCACCGGACATAGCGGGTACACAGATACGCAGTATTTT. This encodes CASSTGHSGYTDTQYF.

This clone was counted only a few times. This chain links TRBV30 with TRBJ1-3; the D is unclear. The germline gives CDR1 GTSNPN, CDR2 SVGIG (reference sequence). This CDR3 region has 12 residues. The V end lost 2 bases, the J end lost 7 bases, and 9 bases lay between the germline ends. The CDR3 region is CAWSPLLNTIYF. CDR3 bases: TGTGCCTGGAGTCCACTCTTGAACACCATATATTTT.

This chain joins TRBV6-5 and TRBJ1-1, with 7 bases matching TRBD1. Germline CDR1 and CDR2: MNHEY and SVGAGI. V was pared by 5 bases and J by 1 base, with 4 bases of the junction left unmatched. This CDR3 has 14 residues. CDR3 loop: CASSPTGRNTEAFF. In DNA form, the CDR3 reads TGTGCCAGCAGTCCGACAGGGCGGAACACTGAAGCTTTCTTT.

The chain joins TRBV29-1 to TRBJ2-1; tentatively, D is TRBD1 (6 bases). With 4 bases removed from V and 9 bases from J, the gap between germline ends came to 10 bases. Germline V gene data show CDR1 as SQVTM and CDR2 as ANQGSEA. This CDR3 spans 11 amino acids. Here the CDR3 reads CSVGDTPEQFF. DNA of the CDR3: TGCAGCGTTGGGGACACCCCTGAGCAGTTCTTC.

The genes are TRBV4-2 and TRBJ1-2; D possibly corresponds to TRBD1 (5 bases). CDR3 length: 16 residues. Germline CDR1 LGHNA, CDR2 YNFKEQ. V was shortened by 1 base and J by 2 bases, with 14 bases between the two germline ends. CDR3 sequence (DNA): TGTGCCAGCAGCCAAGCCGGGGGGGAGGGAAACTATGGCTACACCTTC. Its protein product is CASSQAGGEGNYGYTF.

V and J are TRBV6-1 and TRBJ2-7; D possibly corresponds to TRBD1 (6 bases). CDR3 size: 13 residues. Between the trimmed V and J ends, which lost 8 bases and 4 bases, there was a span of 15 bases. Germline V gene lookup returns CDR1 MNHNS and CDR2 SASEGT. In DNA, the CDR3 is TGTGCCAGCGACCCGGGACACATGTACGAGCAGTACTTC. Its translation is CASDPGHMYEQYF.

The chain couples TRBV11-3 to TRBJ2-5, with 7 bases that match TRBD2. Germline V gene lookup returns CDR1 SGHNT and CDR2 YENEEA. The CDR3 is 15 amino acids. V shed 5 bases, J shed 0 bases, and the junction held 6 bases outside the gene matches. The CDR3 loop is CASSPGGRDQETQYF. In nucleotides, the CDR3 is TGTGCCAGCAGCCCCGGAGGGAGGGACCAAGAGACCCAGTACTTC.

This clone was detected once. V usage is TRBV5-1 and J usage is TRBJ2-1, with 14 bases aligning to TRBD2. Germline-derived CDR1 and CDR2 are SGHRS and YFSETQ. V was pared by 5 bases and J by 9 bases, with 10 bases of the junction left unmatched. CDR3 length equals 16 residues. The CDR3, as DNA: TGCGCCAGCAGTGGGACCGGGACTAGCGGGAGAAGTGAGCAGTTCTTC. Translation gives CASSGTGTSGRSEQFF.

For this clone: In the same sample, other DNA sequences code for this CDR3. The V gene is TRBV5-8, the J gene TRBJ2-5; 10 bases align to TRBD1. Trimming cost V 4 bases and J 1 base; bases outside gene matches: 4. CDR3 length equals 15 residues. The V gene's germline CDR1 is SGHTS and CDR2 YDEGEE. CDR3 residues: CASSPGDRGQETQYF. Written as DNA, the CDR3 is TGTGCCAGCAGCCCTGGGGACAGGGGCCAAGAGACCCAGTACTTC.

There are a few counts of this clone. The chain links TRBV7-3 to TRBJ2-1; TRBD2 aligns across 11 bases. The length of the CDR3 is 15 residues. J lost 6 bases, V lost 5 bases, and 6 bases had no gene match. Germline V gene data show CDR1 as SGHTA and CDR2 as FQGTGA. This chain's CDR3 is CASSHSGGAINEQFF. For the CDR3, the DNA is TGTGCCAGCAGCCATAGCGGGGGGGCCATCAATGAGCAGTTCTTC.

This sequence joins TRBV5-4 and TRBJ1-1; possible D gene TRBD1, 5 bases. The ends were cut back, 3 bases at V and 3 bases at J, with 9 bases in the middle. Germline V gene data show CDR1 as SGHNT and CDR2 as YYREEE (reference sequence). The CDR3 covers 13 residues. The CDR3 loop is CASSYKTDTEAFF. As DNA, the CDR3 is TGTGCCAGCAGCTATAAGACAGACACTGAAGCTTTCTTT.

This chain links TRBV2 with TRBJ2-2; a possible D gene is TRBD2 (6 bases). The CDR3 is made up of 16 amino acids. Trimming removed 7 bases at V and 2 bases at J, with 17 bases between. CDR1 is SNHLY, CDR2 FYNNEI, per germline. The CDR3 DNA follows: TGTGCCAGCACTCCTAGAGCTAGCGCTAACACCGGGGAGCTGTTTTTT. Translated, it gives CASTPRASANTGELFF.

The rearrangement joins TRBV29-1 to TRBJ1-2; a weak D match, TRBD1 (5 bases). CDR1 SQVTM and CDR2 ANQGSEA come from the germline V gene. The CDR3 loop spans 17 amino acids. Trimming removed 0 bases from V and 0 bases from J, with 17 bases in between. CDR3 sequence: CSVEDRPLTEANYGYTF. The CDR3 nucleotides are TGCAGCGTTGAAGATCGCCCCTTGACAGAGGCTAACTATGGCTACACCTTC.

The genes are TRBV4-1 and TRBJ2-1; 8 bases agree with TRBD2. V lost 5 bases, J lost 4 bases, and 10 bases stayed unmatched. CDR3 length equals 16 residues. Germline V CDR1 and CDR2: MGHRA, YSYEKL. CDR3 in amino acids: CASSTPGLGEYNEQFF. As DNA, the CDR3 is TGCGCCAGCAGCACACCGGGACTAGGGGAATACAATGAGCAGTTCTTC.

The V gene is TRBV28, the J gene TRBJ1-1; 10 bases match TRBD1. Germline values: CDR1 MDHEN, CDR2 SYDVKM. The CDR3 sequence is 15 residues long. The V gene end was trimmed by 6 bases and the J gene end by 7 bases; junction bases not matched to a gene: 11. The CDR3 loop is CASSLTADRGFEAFF. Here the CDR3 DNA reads TGTGCCAGCAGCCTCACCGCGGACAGGGGGTTTGAAGCTTTCTTT.

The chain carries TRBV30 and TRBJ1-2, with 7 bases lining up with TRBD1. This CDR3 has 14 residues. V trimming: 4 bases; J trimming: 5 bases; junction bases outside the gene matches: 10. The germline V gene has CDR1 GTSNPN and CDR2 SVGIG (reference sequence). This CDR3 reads CAWTRDSPLYGYTF. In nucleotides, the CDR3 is TGTGCCTGGACTCGGGACAGCCCCCTATATGGCTACACCTTC.

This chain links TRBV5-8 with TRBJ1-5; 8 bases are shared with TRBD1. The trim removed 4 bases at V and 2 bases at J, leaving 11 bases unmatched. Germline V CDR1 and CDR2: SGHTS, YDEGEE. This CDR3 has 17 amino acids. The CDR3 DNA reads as TGTGCCAGCAGCGCCGGGACAGGTGCCCAAGGCAATCAGCCCCAGCATTTT. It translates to CASSAGTGAQGNQPQHF. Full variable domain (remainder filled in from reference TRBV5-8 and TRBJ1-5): EAGVTQSPTHLIKTRGQQATLRCSPISGHTSVYWYQQALGLGLQFLLWYDEGEERNRGNFPPRFSGRQFPNYSSELNVNALELEDSALYLCASSAGTGAQGNQPQHFGDGTRLSIL.

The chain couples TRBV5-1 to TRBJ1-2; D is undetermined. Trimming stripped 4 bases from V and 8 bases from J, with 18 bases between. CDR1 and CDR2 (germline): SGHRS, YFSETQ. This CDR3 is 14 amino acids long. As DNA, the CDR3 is TGCGCCAGCAGCCCTAATCTCGCGGGGATAGGCTACACCTTC. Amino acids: CASSPNLAGIGYTF.

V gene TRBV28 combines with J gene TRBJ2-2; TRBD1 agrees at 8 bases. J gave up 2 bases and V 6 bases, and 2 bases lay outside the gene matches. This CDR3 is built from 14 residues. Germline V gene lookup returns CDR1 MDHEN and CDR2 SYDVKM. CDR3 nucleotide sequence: TGTGCCAGCAGGGGACAGGCCAACACCGGGGAGCTGTTTTTT. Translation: CASRGQANTGELFF.

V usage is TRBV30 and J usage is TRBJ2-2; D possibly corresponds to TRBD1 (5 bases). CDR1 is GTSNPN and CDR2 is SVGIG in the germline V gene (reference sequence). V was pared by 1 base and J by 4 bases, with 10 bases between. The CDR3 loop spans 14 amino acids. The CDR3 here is CAWSGTRSTGELFF. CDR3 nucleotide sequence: TGTGCCTGGAGTGGGACACGATCCACCGGGGAGCTGTTTTTT.

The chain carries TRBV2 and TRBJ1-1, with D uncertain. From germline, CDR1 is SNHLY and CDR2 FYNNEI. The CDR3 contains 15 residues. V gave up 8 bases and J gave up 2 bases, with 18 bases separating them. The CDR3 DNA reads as TGTGCCAGCTCCATACTCGAACTGGTCAACACTGAAGCTTTCTTT. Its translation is CASSILELVNTEAFF.

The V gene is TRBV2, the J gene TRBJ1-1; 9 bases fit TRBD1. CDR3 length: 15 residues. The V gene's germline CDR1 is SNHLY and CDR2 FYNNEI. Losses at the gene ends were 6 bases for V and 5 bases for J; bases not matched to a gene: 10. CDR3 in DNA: TGTGCCAGCAGAACCCGGACAGGGGACGGGACTGAAGCTTTCTTT. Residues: CASRTRTGDGTEAFF. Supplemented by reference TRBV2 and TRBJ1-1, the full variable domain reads EPEVTQTPSHQVTQMGQEVILRCVPISNHLYFYWYRQILGQKVEFLVSFYNNEISEKSEIFDDQFSVERPDGSNFTLKIRSTKLEDSAMYFCASRTRTGDGTEAFFGQGTRLTVV.

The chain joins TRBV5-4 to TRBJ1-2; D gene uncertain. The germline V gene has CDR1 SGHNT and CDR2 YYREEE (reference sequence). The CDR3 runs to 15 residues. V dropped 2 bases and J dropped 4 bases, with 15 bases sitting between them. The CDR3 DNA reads TGTGCCAGCAGCTTTAAAGAGAAACTACCCTATGGCTACACCTTC. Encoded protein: CASSFKEKLPYGYTF.

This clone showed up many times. The CDR3: CASSLNRGPGANVLTF. CDR3 nucleotides: TGTGCCAGCAGCCTAAACAGGGGACCTGGGGCCAACGTCCTGACTTTC. The rearrangement uses TRBV7-3 and TRBJ2-6; 7 positions match TRBD1. Germline V gene lookup returns CDR1 SGHTA and CDR2 FQGTGA. V shed 5 bases, J shed 2 bases, and the junction held 6 bases outside the gene matches. The CDR3 runs 16 residues.

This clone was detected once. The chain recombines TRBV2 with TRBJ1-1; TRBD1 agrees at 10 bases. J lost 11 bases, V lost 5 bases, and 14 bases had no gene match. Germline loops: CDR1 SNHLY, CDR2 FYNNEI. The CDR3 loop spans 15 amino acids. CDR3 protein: CASSLNPTGGRAAFF. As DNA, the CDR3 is TGTGCCAGCAGTCTCAATCCGACAGGGGGCCGAGCGGCTTTCTTT.

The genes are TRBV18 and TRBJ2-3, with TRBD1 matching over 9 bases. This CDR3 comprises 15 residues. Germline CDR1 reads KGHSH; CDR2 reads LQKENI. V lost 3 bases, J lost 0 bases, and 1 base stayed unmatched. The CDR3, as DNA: TGTGCCAGCTCACCCGGACAGGGGAGCACAGATACGCAGTATTTT. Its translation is CASSPGQGSTDTQYF.

The CDR3 protein is CASSQVPPQGAGNTIYF. The CDR3 DNA is TGCGCCAGCAGCCAAGTCCCCCCCCAGGGGGCTGGAAACACCATATATTTT. This rearrangement joins TRBV4-3 to TRBJ1-3; 7 bases are shared with TRBD1. The CDR3 runs to 17 residues. Trimming cost V 1 base and J 2 bases; bases outside gene matches: 8. Germline CDR1 is LGHNA and CDR2 is YSLEER.

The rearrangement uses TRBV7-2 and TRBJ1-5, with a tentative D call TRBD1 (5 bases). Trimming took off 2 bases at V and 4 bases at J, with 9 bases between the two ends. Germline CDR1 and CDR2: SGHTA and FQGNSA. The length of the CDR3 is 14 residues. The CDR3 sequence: CASSLQGRNQPQHF. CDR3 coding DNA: TGTGCCAGCAGCTTACAGGGAAGGAATCAGCCCCAGCATTTT.